This T cell receptor beta chain is from a study of T cell repertoires in cytomegalovirus infection. Across the whole study: Well-studied HLA-B-restricted CMV epitopes were used in the study alongside recently identified HLA-C-restricted ones.

Study-level results: Frequencies of public TCR beta families were cumulated, and this identified carriers of CMV plus the relevant HLA.

In the case of this clonotype: Its antigen is undetermined.

Using its own MiXCR run on the reads, TCRdb lists one record per CDR3 protein. The sample includes approximately 1,000,000 distinct CDR3 sequences, approximately 31% of them seen just once. Germline lookup yields CDR1 MNHEY and CDR2 SMNVEV (reference sequence). V lost 0 bases and J lost 7, with 7 bases in between. This CDR3 contains 13 residues. Source: cultured CD8+ T cells from PBMCs, taken from culture after CMV antigen stimulation. V and J are TRBV27 and TRBJ2-1, with D unclear. This TCR came from a human donor in good health (CMV status not recorded). Some clones in this sample may be carry-over from other donors' samples. The CDR3 DNA reads TGTGCCAGCAGTTTATCGATCAGGAATGAGCAGTTCTTC. Protein: CASSLSIRNEQFF.